The entry below gives a single T cell receptor beta chain sequence along with its context. Its antigen target is currently unknown. Qualities for individual bases were not recorded, and no much larger clone is one base off. The sample originates from a study of vaccination effects on CD4 cells after COVID-19 (dated by TCRdb to between 2021 and 2022). Study-level background: In the ViraFEST assay, PBMC were stimulated with viral peptide pools, and TCR sequencing was then used to find antigen-specific CD4+ T cell clonotypes based on their expansion. Each well held two million PBMC cultured in IMDM containing roughly 5% human AB serum, about 10 IU/ml IL-2 and gentamicin, along with around 11 ug/ml peptides. Each participant received two doses of an mRNA SARS-CoV-2 vaccine, either BNT162b2 or mRNA-1273. A total of 10 COVID-19 convalescent patients and a few SARS-CoV-2-naive healthy vaccine recipients were included in the full study. SARS-CoV-2 spike-specific CD4+ TCR repertoires were compared before and after mRNA vaccination in COVID-19 convalescent patients and in infection-naive vaccine recipients. Cultures from other donors in the study were sequenced using the Oncomine TCR Beta short-read assay on an Illumina iSeq 100. The paper's findings and limits, for the study overall: The study was limited by a small number of convalescent patients and lacked early post-infection timepoints. Clones induced by infection and clones induced by vaccination both contracted markedly at late timepoints after vaccination, which fits with T cell responses waning over time. Among healthy vaccine recipients, nearly all vaccine-induced clones were SARS-CoV-2 mono-reactive, and just 1 of 255 was cross-reactive with common cold coronaviruses.

From the cysteine through the phenylalanine, the CDR3 covers 12 amino acids. Solely the CDR3 DNA is kept, with 36 bases framed from the first base. V and J are truncated by 6 bases and 5 bases respectively, leaving an intervening sequence of 8 bases. Sequences MNHNY (CDR1) and SVGAGI (CDR2) are obtained from the germline V gene (reference sequence). Library preparation employed the immunoSEQ multiplex PCR assay. DNA from the CD4+ T cells that had been cultured and isolated underwent TCR beta CDR3 sequencing. On the study's bioinformatics: Non-productive TCR sequences were removed, reads were trimmed to the CDR3 region, and CDR3s of at least 7 amino acids were retained. Antigen-specific clonotypes were identified with the MANAFEST web app by comparing expansion in peptide wells against reference cultures. For clones to be considered positive, expansion at FDR<0.05 versus reference and all other wells, an odds ratio above 5, and a frequency above 0.1% in two replicate wells were required. Cross-reactive clonotypes were defined as significantly expanded in SARS-CoV-2 spike wells and in at least one common cold coronavirus spike condition. CDR3 similarity was assessed by Levenshtein distance using the stringdist R package, and unrooted trees were constructed with ape in R 3.6.1. The table was pulled from immuneACCESS by TCRdb, which kept in-frame rearrangements only. Such tables lose some clones; where checked, under half of the loss comes from unresolved V genes, and the rest has no known cause. Clonal size and the V and J genes are those of that table, whereas D and trimming came from the DNA. This sample is represented by around 40,000 clones; roughly 65% of them were singletons. Roughly 4.2% of the sample lies in the top ten.

After 10 to 11 days of culture, CD4+ T cells were isolated with the EasySep CD4+ T cell isolation kit. Negative nucleocapsid antibody results before and after vaccination confirmed that the healthy vaccine recipients had no prior SARS-CoV-2 infection. On days 3 and 7, half of the culture medium was replaced with fresh IL-2-containing medium. Unless noted otherwise, every peptide stimulation condition was grown in triplicate wells. Using Ficoll-Paque Plus gradient centrifugation, PBMC were separated from whole blood and then either used fresh or cryopreserved at -140C. The QIAamp micro DNA kit was used to extract genomic DNA from the cultured CD4+ T cells.

Specimen: CD4+ T cells from PBMCs cultured without peptide, collected before COVID-19 vaccination. The receptor was isolated from a human donor who received a COVID-19 vaccine. Recombination joined TRBV6-6 with TRBJ1-5, with the D gene uncertain. The CDR3 is CASRRDDQPQHF. At the DNA level, the sequence is TGTGCCAGCAGGCGGGATGATCAGCCCCAGCATTTT.